This T cell receptor (beta chain) is from a study of shared clonotypes between healthy human individuals. Overall study context: Donors were a couple of women and a few men aged 18 to 49. Regarding the study as a whole: Of the naive CD4 clonotypes, roughly 5% were shared across several donors. Larger estimated richness was generally recorded for naive subsets relative to memory subsets.

Some clones are missing from TCRdb's copy, which holds only in-frame ones; the method was immunoSEQ multiplex PCR. The table records around 2,100,000 clones, about 94% of them present only once. Naive CD8 cells lacked CD45RO and underwent positive selection for CCR7, leaving out terminally differentiated effector memory CD45RA+ cells. Everyone who donated was a Caucasian adult who lived in Nashville, Tennessee. Points on this clone: Antigen unknown.

Germline CDR1 SQVTM, CDR2 ANQGSEA. The V end was cut by 5 bases, the J end by 6 bases, with 16 bases between. The CDR3 totals 13 residues. This TCR came from a man younger than 35 in good health. The specimen was naive CD8+ T cells sorted from blood. This chain uses TRBV29-1 with TRBJ1-1; D may be TRBD1 (6 bases). CDR3 residues: CSVPRVGGSEAFF. In nucleotides, the CDR3 is TGCAGCGTTCCCAGGGTAGGGGGTTCTGAAGCTTTCTTT. The whole variable domain, filled in from reference TRBV29-1 and TRBJ1-1, reads SAVISQKPSRDICQRGTSLTIQCQVDSQVTMMFWYRQQPGQSLTLIATANQGSEATYESGFVIDKFPISRPNLTFSTLTVSNMSPEDSSIYLCSVPRVGGSEAFFGQGTRLTVV.